The 15 T cell receptor beta chains below come from one sample, sequenced in a study of graft-versus-host responses after intestinal transplantation. Using immunoSEQ multiplex PCR, the repertoire was profiled, and TCRdb retains in-frame clones only, with some absent. Found here are approximately 60,000 clones, around 90% of them singletons; the top ten hold less than 2%. The sample here was PBMCs, taken 26 days after transplant. Receptors originate from a human patient who received an intestinal transplant, so some T cells may come from the graft donor.

V is TRBV28 and J is TRBJ1-5; weak D call: TRBD1 (5 bases). Looked up from germline, CDR1 is MDHEN and CDR2 is SYDVKM. V lost 7 bases to trimming and J lost 0 bases, with 19 bases between them. The CDR3 loop spans 17 amino acids. The CDR3 nucleotides read TGTGCCAGCATCGAGATATGGGCGGGGGTTAGCAATCAGCCCCAGCATTTT. Residues: CASIEIWAGVSNQPQHF.

This chain joins TRBV9 and TRBJ1-6, with TRBD1 matching 8 bases. Losses at the gene ends were 4 bases for V and 10 bases for J; bases not matched to a gene: 10. The V gene's germline CDR1 is SGDLS and CDR2 YYNGEE. The CDR3 runs 15 residues. Here the CDR3 reads CASSPAGGENSPLHF. As DNA, the CDR3 is TGTGCCAGCAGCCCCGCAGGGGGCGAAAACTCACCCCTCCACTTT.

The gene calls are TRBV11-2 and TRBJ2-7; 10 bases align to TRBD1. The CDR3 totals 16 residues. After removal of 4 bases from V and 1 base from J, the junction contained 7 bases not matched to a gene. Germline-derived CDR1 and CDR2 are SGHAT and FQNNGV. CDR3 in amino acids: CASSSWDRGKSYEQYF. Written as DNA, the CDR3 is TGTGCCAGCAGCTCTTGGGACAGGGGCAAATCCTACGAGCAGTACTTC.

The J gene is TRBJ2-1, the V gene TRBV7-9; D call uncertain. The germline CDR1 and CDR2 sequences are SEHNR and FQNEAQ (reference sequence). The V gene lost 5 bases and the J gene lost 0 bases, with 11 bases spanning the gap. CDR3 size: 15 residues. CDR3: CASSPLDISYNEQFF. The CDR3 DNA sequence: TGTGCCAGCAGCCCTTTAGACATCTCCTACAATGAGCAGTTCTTC.

The rearrangement links TRBV4-1 to TRBJ2-7; TRBD1 aligns across 11 bases. The CDR3 loop spans 17 amino acids. V was clipped by 3 bases and J by 1 base; unmatched bases: 8. Per the germline V gene, CDR1 is MGHRA and CDR2 is YSYEKL. The CDR3 sequence is CASSQSPGQGGSYEQYF. The CDR3 DNA sequence: TGCGCCAGCAGCCAGTCCCCGGGACAGGGGGGGTCCTACGAGCAGTACTTC.

The chain combines TRBV5-1 with TRBJ2-7; no clear D gene. CDR1 and CDR2 (germline): SGHRS, YFSETQ. This CDR3 contains 14 residues. V lost 0 bases, J lost 2 bases, and 9 bases lay in between. CDR3 nucleotides: TGCGCCAGCAGCTTGGCGACACAGACCTACGAGCAGTACTTC. Translating it yields CASSLATQTYEQYF.

The chain links TRBV27 to TRBJ2-2, with 10 bases identical to TRBD2. This CDR3 region has 16 residues. With 7 bases clipped from V and 4 bases from J, the junction kept 9 bases outside the gene matches. Germline assignment: CDR1 MNHEY and CDR2 SMNVEV (reference sequence). CDR3 DNA sequence: TGTGCCAGCAATTCCCTAGCGGGGGTTTCCACCGGGGAGCTGTTTTTT. Amino acids: CASNSLAGVSTGELFF.

This CDR3 is CASSLGVWQGPDTQYF. CDR3 in DNA: TGTGCCAGCAGCTTGGGGGTTTGGCAGGGGCCAGATACGCAGTATTTT. This chain links TRBV5-6 with TRBJ2-3; TRBD1 is a possible D gene (6 bases). The germline V gene encodes CDR1 SGHDT and CDR2 YYEEEE. Trimming left V 0 bases short and J 4 bases short, with 15 bases between. This CDR3 is built from 16 residues. Full variable domain (rest looked up from reference TRBV5-6 and TRBJ2-3): DAGVTQSPTHLIKTRGQQVTLRCSPKSGHDTVSWYQQALGQGPQFIFQYYEEEERQRGNFPDRFSGHQFPNYSSELNVNALLLGDSALYLCASSLGVWQGPDTQYFGPGTRLTVL.

The gene calls are TRBV2 and TRBJ2-1; tentative D call: TRBD2 (6 bases). From germline, CDR1 is SNHLY and CDR2 FYNNEI. Trimming removed 6 bases from V and 7 bases from J, with 10 bases in between. The CDR3 has 12 amino acids. CDR3 DNA sequence: TGTGCCAGCAGCGCACGGGGGAATGAGCAGTTCTTC. Amino acids: CASSARGNEQFF.

This chain links TRBV2 with TRBJ1-1; D not resolved. The CDR3 contains 11 residues. Trimming removed 4 bases at V and 6 bases at J, with 6 bases between. Germline assignment: CDR1 SNHLY and CDR2 FYNNEI. The CDR3 DNA reads TGTGCCAGCAGTGTCGCGGCTGAAGCTTTCTTT. It yields the protein CASSVAAEAFF.

The V and J genes are TRBV4-1 and TRBJ1-2; D is perhaps TRBD1 (5 bases). CDR3 length: 14 residues. CDR1 and CDR2 from the germline V gene are MGHRA and YSYEKL. V lost 0 bases and J 8 bases, leaving 13 bases between the germline ends. The CDR3 coding sequence is TGCGCCAGCAGCCAAGATCGGGGGTCAATCGGCTACACCTTC. Translated, it gives CASSQDRGSIGYTF.

The chain joins TRBV7-8 to TRBJ1-5; D possibly corresponds to TRBD1 (6 bases). CDR1 is SGHVS and CDR2 is FQNEAQ in the germline V gene. The CDR3 runs to 16 residues. Deletions cut 5 bases from V and 3 bases from J, with 17 bases between. In DNA form, the CDR3 reads TGTGCCAGCAGCCTAAACCTTGGACAGTACAATCAGCCCCAGCATTTT. This translates into CASSLNLGQYNQPQHF.

The V call is TRBV9, the J call TRBJ2-3; TRBD2 matches at 8 bases. The J segment lost 5 bases and the V segment lost 0 bases, leaving 8 bases of the junction unmatched. CDR3 size: 16 residues. CDR1 and CDR2 from the germline V gene are SGDLS and YYNGEE. The CDR3, as DNA: TGTGCCAGCAGCGTAGTGGCGGGGGGCCGTGGAGATACGCAGTATTTT. Its translation: CASSVVAGGRGDTQYF. Together with reference TRBV9 and TRBJ2-3, the CDR3 gives the full variable domain: DSGVTQTPKHLITATGQRVTLRCSPRSGDLSVYWYQQSLDQGLQFLIQYYNGEERAKGNILERFSAQQFPDLHSELNLSSLELGDSALYFCASSVVAGGRGDTQYFGPGTRLTVL.

The CDR3, as DNA: TGTGCCTGGAGTGGACTGGGGGACTTGGGGGAGACCCAGTACTTC. It encodes CAWSGLGDLGETQYF. The chain couples TRBV30 to TRBJ2-5; D might be TRBD2 (6 bases). The CDR3 spans 15 residues. CDR1 is GTSNPN and CDR2 is SVGIG in the germline V gene (reference sequence). V lost 1 base, J lost 5 bases, and 17 bases lay in between.

V and J are TRBV6-6 and TRBJ1-5; tentative D call: TRBD1 (5 bases). Trimming cost V 6 bases and J 0 bases, with 12 bases left between them. The CDR3 is made up of 15 amino acids. Germline values: CDR1 MNHNY, CDR2 SVGAGI (reference sequence). The chain's CDR3 is CASSLPGDSNQPQHF. CDR3 sequence (DNA): TGTGCCAGCAGCCTCCCGGGGGATAGCAATCAGCCCCAGCATTTT.